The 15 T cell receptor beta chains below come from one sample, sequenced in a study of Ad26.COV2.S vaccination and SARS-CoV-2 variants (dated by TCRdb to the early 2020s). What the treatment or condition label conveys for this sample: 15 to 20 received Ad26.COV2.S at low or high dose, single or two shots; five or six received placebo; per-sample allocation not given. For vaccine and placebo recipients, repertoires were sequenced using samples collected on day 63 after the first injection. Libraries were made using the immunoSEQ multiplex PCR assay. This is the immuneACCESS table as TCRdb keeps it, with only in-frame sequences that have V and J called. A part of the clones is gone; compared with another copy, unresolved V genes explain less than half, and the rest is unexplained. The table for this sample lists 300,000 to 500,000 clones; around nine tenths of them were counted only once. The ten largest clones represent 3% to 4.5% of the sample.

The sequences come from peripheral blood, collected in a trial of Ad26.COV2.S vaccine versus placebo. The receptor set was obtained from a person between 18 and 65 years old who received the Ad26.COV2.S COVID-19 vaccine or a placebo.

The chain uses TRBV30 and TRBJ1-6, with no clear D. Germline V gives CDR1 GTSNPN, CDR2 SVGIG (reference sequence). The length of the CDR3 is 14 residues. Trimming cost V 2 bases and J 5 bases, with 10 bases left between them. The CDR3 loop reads CAWSRGIDNSPLHF. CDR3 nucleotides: TGTGCCTGGAGTCGCGGGATTGATAATTCACCCCTCCACTTT.

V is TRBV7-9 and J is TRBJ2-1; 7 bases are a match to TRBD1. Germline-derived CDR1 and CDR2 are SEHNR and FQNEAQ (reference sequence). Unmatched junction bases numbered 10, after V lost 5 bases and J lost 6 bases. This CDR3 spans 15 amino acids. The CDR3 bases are TGTGCCAGCAGCCCGGGAAGGGGGCAGCTCAATGAGCAGTTCTTC. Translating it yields CASSPGRGQLNEQFF. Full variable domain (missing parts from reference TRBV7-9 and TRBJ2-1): DTGVSQNPRHKITKRGQNVTFRCDPISEHNRLYWYRQTLGQGPEFLTYFQNEAQLEKSRLLSDRFSAERPKGSFSTLEIQRTEQGDSAMYLCASSPGRGQLNEQFFGPGTRLTVL.

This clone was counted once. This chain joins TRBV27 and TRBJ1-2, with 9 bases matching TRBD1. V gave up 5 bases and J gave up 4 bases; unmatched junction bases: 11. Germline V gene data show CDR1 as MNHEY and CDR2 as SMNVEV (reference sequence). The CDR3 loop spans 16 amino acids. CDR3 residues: CASSPGTGTLGYGYTF. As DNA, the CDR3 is TGTGCCAGCAGTCCCGGGACAGGGACCCTGGGCTATGGCTACACCTTC.

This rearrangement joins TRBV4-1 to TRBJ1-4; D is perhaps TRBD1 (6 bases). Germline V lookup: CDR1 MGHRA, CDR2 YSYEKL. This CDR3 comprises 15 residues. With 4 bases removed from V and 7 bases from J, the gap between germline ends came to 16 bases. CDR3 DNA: TGCGCCAGCAGCCCGGAGGGGGGGCTGGGTGAAAAACTGTTTTTT. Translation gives CASSPEGGLGEKLFF.

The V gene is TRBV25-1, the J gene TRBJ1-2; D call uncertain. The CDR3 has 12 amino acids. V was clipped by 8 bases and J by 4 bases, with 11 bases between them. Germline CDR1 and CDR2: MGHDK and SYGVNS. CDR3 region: CASRKGGYGYTF. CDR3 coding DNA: TGTGCCAGCCGAAAAGGAGGCTATGGCTACACCTTC.

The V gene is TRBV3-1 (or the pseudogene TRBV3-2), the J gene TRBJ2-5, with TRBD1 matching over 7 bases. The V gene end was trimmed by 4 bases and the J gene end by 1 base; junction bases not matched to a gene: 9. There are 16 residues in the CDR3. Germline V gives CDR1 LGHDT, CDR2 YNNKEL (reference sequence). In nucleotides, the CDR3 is TGTGCCAGCAGCCCAGACCGGACAGGTAGCCAAGAGACCCAGTACTTC. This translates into CASSPDRTGSQETQYF.

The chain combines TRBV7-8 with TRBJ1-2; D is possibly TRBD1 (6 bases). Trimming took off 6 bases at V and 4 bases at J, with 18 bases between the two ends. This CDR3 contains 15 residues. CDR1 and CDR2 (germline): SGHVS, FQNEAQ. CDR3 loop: CASSHPGQKIYGYTF. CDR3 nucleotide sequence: TGTGCCAGCAGTCATCCGGGACAAAAGATCTATGGCTACACCTTC.

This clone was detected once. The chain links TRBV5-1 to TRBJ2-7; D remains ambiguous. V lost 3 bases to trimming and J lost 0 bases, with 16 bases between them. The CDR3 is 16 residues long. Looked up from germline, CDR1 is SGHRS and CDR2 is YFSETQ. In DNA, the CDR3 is TGCGCCAGCAGCTCCCGCTATGGCGGATTCTCCTACGAGCAGTACTTC. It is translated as CASSSRYGGFSYEQYF.

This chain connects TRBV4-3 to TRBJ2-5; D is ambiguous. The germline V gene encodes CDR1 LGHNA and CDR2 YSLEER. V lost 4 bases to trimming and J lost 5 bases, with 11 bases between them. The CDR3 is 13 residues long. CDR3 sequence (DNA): TGCGCCAGCAGCCTTAACAGAGGCGAGACCCAGTACTTC. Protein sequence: CASSLNRGETQYF.

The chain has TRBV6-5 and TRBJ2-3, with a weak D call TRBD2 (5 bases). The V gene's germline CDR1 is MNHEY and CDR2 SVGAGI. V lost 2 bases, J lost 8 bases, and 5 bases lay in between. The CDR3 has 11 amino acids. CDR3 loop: CASSYRGTQYF. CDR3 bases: TGTGCCAGCAGTTACCGGGGTACGCAGTATTTT.

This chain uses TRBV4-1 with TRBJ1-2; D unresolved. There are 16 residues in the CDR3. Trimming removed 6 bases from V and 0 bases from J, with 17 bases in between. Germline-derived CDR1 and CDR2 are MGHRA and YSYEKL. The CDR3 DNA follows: TGCGCCAGCAGACCGCCGGGCGGCCGGTCTAACTATGGCTACACCTTC. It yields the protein CASRPPGGRSNYGYTF.

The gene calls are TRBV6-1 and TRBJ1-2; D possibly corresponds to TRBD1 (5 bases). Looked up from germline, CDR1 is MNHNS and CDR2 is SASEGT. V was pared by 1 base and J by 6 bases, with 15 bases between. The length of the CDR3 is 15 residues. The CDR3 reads CASSEVPEGLDGYTF. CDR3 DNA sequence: TGTGCCAGCAGTGAAGTACCCGAGGGGCTGGATGGCTACACCTTC.

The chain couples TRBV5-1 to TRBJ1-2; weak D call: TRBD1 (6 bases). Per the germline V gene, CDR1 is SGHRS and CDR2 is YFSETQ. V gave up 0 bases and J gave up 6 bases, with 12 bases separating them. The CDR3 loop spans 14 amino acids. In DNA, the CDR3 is TGCGCCAGCAGCTTGGAAGACAGGCCCGATGGCTACACCTTC. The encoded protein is CASSLEDRPDGYTF.

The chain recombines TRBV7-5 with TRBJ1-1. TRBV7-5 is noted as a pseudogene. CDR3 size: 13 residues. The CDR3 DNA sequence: TGTGTCAGAAGCTTCGCGGGGAACACTGAAGCTTTCTTT. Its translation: CVRSFAGNTEAFF.

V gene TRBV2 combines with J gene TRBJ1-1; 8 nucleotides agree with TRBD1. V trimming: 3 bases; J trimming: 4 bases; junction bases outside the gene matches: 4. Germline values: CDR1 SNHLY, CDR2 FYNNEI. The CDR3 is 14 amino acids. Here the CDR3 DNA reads TGTGCCAGCAGTGAGCAGGGGGCAATCACTGAAGCTTTCTTT. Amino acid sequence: CASSEQGAITEAFF.